The sequence of this TCR beta chain was determined in a study of T cells after yellow fever vaccination. This clonotype was recorded many times. After removal of 5 bases from V and 4 bases from J, the junction contained 4 bases not matched to a gene. CDR1 and CDR2 (germline): SGHTA, FQGNSA. The CDR3 has 13 amino acids. TCRdb processed the 5' RACE reads anew with MiXCR; each CDR3 protein has one entry. This table has more than 300,000 distinct CDR3 sequences, 6.8% appearing once. The input for sequencing was PBMCs, taken roughly 46 days after the first yellow fever vaccination. This TCR came from a man aged 18 to 30 who received the YFV17D yellow fever vaccine. The chain joins TRBV7-2 to TRBJ2-5; 7 positions match TRBD2. The CDR3 DNA is TGTGCCAGCAGCCGGGGGGAGGGAGAGACCCAGTACTTC. Its protein is CASSRGEGETQYF.